This T cell receptor (beta chain) was documented in a study of graft-versus-host responses after intestinal transplantation. This clone was seen a single time. The antigen is not known. The protocol was immunoSEQ multiplex PCR, while the TCRdb copy is restricted to in-frame clones and leaves out a portion. In the table there are 150,000 or so clones, about 93% of which are singletons. Study observations and caveats: Early post-transplant HvG declines were associated with peak circulating GvH clone levels.

The CDR3 has 14 amino acids. V shed 8 bases, J shed 3 bases, and the junction held 3 bases outside the gene matches. Germline values: CDR1 MDHEN, CDR2 SYDVKM. The specimen was unstimulated CD4+ T cells sorted from spleen or lymph node cells, collected before intestinal transplant. The TCR was taken from a human donor who received an intestinal transplant. The rearrangement joins TRBV28 to TRBJ2-1, with 11 bases lining up with TRBD2. The CDR3 reads CASQTSGVYNEQFF. DNA for the CDR3: TGTGCCAGCCAGACTAGCGGGGTCTACAATGAGCAGTTCTTC.